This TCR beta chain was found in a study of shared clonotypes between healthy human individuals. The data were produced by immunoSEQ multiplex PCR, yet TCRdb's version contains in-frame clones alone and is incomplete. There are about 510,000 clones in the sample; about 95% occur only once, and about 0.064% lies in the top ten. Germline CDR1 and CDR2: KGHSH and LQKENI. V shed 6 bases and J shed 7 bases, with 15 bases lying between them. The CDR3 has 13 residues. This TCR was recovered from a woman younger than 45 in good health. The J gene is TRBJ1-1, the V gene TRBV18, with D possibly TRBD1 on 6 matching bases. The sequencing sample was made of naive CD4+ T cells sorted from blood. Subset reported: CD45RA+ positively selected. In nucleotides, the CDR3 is TGTGCCAGCTCCCACGGACAGCTAGGTGAAGCTTTCTTT. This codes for CASSHGQLGEAFF. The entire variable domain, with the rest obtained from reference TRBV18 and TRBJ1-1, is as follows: NAGVMQNPRHLVRRRGQEARLRCSPMKGHSHVYWYRQLPEEGLKFMVYLQKENIIDESGMPKERFSAEFPKEGPSILRIQQVVRGDSAAYFCASSHGQLGEAFFGQGTRLTVV.